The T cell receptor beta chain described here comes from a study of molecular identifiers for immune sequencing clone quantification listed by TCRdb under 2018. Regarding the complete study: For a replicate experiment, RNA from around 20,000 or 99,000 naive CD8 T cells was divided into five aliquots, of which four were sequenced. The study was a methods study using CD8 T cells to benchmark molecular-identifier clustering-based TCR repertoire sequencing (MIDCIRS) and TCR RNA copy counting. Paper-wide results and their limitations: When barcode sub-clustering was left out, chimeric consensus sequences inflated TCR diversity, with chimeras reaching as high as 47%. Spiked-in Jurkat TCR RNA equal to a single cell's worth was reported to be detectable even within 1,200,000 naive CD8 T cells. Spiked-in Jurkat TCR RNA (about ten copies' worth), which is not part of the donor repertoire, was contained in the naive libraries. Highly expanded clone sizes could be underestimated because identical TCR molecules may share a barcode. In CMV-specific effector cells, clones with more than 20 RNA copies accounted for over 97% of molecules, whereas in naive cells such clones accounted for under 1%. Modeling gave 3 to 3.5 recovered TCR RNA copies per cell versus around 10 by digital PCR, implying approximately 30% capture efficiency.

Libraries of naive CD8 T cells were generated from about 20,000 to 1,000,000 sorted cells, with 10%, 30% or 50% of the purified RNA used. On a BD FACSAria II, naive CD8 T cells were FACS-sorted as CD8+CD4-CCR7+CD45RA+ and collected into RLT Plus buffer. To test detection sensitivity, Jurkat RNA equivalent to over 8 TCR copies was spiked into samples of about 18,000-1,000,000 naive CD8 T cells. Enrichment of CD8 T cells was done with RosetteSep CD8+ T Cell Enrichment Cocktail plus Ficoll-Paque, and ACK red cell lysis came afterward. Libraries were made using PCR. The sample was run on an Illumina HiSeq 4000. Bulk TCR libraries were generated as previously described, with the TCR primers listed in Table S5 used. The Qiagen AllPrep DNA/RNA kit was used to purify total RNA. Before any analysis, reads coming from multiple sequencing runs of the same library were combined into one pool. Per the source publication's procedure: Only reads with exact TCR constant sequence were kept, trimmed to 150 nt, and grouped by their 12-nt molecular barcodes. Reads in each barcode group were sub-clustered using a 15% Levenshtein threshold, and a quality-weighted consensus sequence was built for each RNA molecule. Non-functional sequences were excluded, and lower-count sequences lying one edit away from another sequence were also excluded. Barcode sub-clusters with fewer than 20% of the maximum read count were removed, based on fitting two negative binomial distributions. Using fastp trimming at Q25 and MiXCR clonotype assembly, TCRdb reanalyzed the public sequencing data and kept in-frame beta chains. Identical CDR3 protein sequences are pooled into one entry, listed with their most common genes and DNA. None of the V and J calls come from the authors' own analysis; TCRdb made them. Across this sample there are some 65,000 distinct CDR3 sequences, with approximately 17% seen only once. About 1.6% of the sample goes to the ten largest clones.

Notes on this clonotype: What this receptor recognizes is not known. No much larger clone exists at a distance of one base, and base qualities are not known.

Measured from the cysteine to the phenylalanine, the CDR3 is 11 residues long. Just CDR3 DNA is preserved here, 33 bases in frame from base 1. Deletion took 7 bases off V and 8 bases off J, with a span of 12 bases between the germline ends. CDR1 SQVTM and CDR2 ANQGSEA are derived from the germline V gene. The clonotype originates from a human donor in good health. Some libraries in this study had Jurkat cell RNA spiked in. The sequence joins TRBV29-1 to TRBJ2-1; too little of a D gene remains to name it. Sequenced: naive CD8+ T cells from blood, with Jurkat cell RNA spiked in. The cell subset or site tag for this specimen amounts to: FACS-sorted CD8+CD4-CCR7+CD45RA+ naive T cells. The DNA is TGCAGCGCCCAAGTGGGCGATGAGCAGTTCTTC. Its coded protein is CSAQVGDEQFF.